This T cell receptor (beta chain) was documented in a study of blood T cell repertoires in COVID-19 (dated by TCRdb to the early 2020s). Concerning the study at large: Collaborator samples came from the United States, Italy and Spain and covered acute and convalescent phases of COVID-19. The samples were drawn from two sources: the first 160 participants of the ongoing ImmuneRACE study, and 1,000 to 1,500 subjects contributed by 6 global collaborators. Nearly every sample came with metadata listing a de-identified subject ID, COVID-19 status, age in years and sex. The dataset comprised deeply sampled blood TCRbeta repertoires from subjects exposed to, actively infected with, or recovered from COVID-19. The prospective study material was composed of cDNA or gDNA derived from T cells, B-cell-depleted T cells, or PBMCs. A freely available public database, intended as a resource for researchers studying the immune response to SARS-CoV-2, is where the repertoires were released. Where available, HLA class I and class II types were taken from metadata supplied by the sample provider and were not determined by assay-based typing.

Each collaborating institution followed its own protocols to collect whole blood in K2EDTA tubes. Collaborator samples were shipped for TCRbeta analysis as frozen whole blood, isolated PBMCs, or DNA extracted from either sample type. Results and caveats for the whole study, not just this receptor: The amount of clinical and demographic metadata varied by source and participant and was provided uncurated.

With respect to this clone: Which antigen it targets is not known. Per-base quality was not reported, and no clone a single base away is much larger than it.

TCRbeta CDR3 regions were amplified from genomic DNA using the immunoSEQ Assay, a bias-controlled multiplex PCR. Under the source paper's analysis protocol: Nucleated cell counts per sample were estimated from amplification of reference gene primers within the assay. Sequence reads were collapsed and filtered to measure the absolute abundance of every unique TCRbeta CDR3 rearrangement. For each sample, productive Simpson clonality was calculated as the square root of Simpson's diversity index over productive rearrangements. In its TCRdb copy, this immuneACCESS table keeps in-frame sequences only and misses some clones. Where compared with another copy, unresolved V genes explain less than half of these, and the others have no known cause. The V and J calls and the clone size are those of that table, but D and trimming were determined from the DNA. The sample yields hundreds of thousands of clones; approximately 90% were counted once. The ten largest clones represent roughly 2% of the sample.

CDR1 SGDLS and CDR2 YYNGEE are derived from the germline V gene. V sheds 3 bases and J sheds 5 bases, leaving 3 bases between their ends. Reading from cysteine to phenylalanine, the CDR3 counts 11 amino acids. Only CDR3 DNA remains: 33 bases, in frame from the first base. Sequenced sample: peripheral blood. This sequence uses TRBV9 and TRBJ1-3, with no D gene named confidently. The clonotype originates from a man aged 18 to 30 with active or convalescent COVID-19. The CDR3 region reads CASSDRNTIYF. In nucleotide form, the sequence is TGTGCCAGCAGCGACAGAAACACCATATATTTT.